This TCR beta chain was identified during a study of long-term antiretroviral therapy in people with HIV. Study in general: The study's earliest collections predate the 2015 immediate-ART recommendation by about a decade.

Study-wide points: It was not possible to obtain data on ART adherence, viral resistance or therapy changes.

Prior to DNA extraction, the samples held roughly 0.85-11 million cryopreserved PBMC. As regards this clone: Its specificity is unknown.

V lost 9 bases to trimming and J lost 3 bases; unmatched junction nucleotides: 7. The CDR3 sequence is 14 residues long. Germline lookup yields CDR1 ENHRY and CDR2 SYGVKD. The assay used was immunoSEQ (version v3.0), run at survey level. The method was immunoSEQ multiplex PCR; TCRdb's version includes in-frame clones alone and lacks a portion of them. The table has tens of thousands of clones, about four fifths seen once. This receptor was taken from a man aged 45-65 years with HIV. The sample was unsorted PBMCs, taken 0.3 years after starting antiretroviral therapy. This chain links TRBV10-3 with TRBJ2-1; TRBD2 aligns across 8 bases. The CDR3 loop reads CAMGAGDYYNEQFF. The CDR3 nucleotides are TGTGCCATGGGAGCGGGGGACTACTACAATGAGCAGTTCTTC.